The clone carrying this TCR beta chain was counted once. The antigen is not known. The entry originates in a study of human T cells and chemical hapten exposure. Study details: Sensitization involved placing 2% DPC onto a 2 cm by 2 cm region of upper inner arm skin.

As the library was built, unique molecular identifiers were attached to individual cDNA molecules. TCRdb recomputed calls from the RACE reads with MiXCR, one row per CDR3 protein. The sample has approximately 74,000 distinct CDR3 sequences, around 30% seen once. Losses at the gene ends were 4 bases for V and 0 bases for J; bases not matched to a gene: 7. The CDR3 is 18 amino acids. Germline values: CDR1 SGHTA, CDR2 FQGNSA. Time point defined: patch test 1, 2 weeks after DPC sensitization. Described treatment: therapeutic diphenylcyclopropenone sensitization with weekly scalp DPC. Study results and caveats: The number of TCRs over 1 in 1000 frequency stayed unchanged after DPC.

V gene TRBV7-2 combines with J gene TRBJ2-1; 12 positions agree with TRBD2. This receptor was taken from a man aged 35 to 55 with alopecia areata. Some clones in this sample may be carry-over from other donors' samples. Specimen: whole blood, collected in connection with sensitization to the hapten diphenylcyclopropenone (DPC). The CDR3: CASSSNGLAGSSYNEQFF. The CDR3 DNA reads as TGTGCCAGCAGCTCCAATGGACTAGCGGGGAGCTCCTACAATGAGCAGTTCTTC.